This TCR beta chain was captured by sequencing in a study of CD8+ T cells in alopecia areata. Collection of lesional scalp punch biopsies and peripheral blood was performed in alopecia areata patients. It was cDNA, reverse transcribed from extracted RNA, that served as the sequencing template. Assay used: immunoSEQ multiplex PCR; TCRdb lists only in-frame clones, some missing. The sample yields 140,000 or so clones, 51% seen once. Germline CDR1 reads MGHDK; CDR2 reads SYGVNS. Trimming cost V 4 bases and J 0 bases; bases outside gene matches: 0. The CDR3 runs 14 residues. V and J are TRBV25-1 and TRBJ2-1; TRBD1 matches 7 bases. The TCR was taken from a human donor with alopecia areata. Sequences were derived from CD4+ T cells sorted from blood, sampled at week 0. The CDR3 sequence: CASSGDSSYNEQFF. The CDR3 nucleotides are TGTGCCAGCAGTGGGGACAGCTCCTACAATGAGCAGTTCTTC.